This passage covers 4 T cell receptor beta chains from one sample sequenced in a study of response to subunit inactivated influenza vaccine. A single record per CDR3 protein comes from TCRdb applying MiXCR to the RT-PCR reads. This sample has fewer than 650,000 distinct CDR3 sequences, with 13% found just once. This material consisted of PBMCs from blood, taken more than 35 days after vaccination. The receptors originated from a man aged 50 to 60 who received an inactivated influenza vaccine.

The J gene is TRBJ2-1, the V gene TRBV5-1, with D tentatively TRBD2 (5 bases). The germline gives CDR1 SGHRS, CDR2 YFSETQ. V lost 4 bases and J 7 bases, leaving 15 bases between the germline ends. The CDR3 extends over 14 amino acids. CDR3 bases: TGCGCCAGCAGCCCATCCGACGGACTGAATGAGCAGTTCTTC. It yields the protein CASSPSDGLNEQFF.

The chain joins TRBV20-1 to TRBJ2-7; a possible D gene is TRBD1 (5 bases). Trimming removed 2 bases at V and 6 bases at J, with 23 bases between. This CDR3 spans 16 amino acids. Germline CDR1 reads DFQATT; CDR2 reads SNEGSKA (reference sequence). In DNA, the CDR3 is TGCAGTGCTAGAAGTAGGACACCGATGACCCCACTCGAGCAGTACTTC. Protein sequence: CSARSRTPMTPLEQYF.

The rearrangement uses TRBV20-1 and TRBJ2-2; 7 positions match TRBD1. This CDR3 has 15 amino acids. The germline V gene encodes CDR1 DFQATT and CDR2 SNEGSKA (reference sequence). The DNA for the CDR3 is TGCAGCGCCGATCCCGGGACAGCGAACACCGGGGAGCTGTTTTTT. Protein: CSADPGTANTGELFF.

The CDR3 DNA is TGTGCCAGCAGCGTTGGGACAGCCCTACCCTCTGGCTACACCTTC. It translates to CASSVGTALPSGYTF. The rearrangement joins TRBV5-6 to TRBJ1-2; 7 bases match TRBD1. J gave up 7 bases and V 4 bases, and 13 bases lay outside the gene matches. The CDR3 consists of 15 residues. Germline CDR1 reads SGHDT; CDR2 reads YYEEEE.